Sequencing of this TCR beta chain was carried out in a study of T cells in Graves' hyperthyroidism and ophthalmopathy (dated by TCRdb to about 2019). For the wider study: Peripheral blood samples were taken at the time of initial diagnosis, prior to any treatment. The 90 to 100 discovery patients were randomly divided into training and test sets at a 7:3 ratio. The study also compared thyroid tissue and blood T-cell repertoires from a handful of Graves' hyperthyroidism patients. The paper reports TCR Vbeta CDR3 sequencing of some 140 peripheral blood samples: 40 to 45 ophthalmopathy, under 80 hyperthyroidism and about 17 progressor patients. Following sampling, methimazole starting at 30 mg daily was given to hyperthyroidism patients, and high-dose intravenous methylprednisolone was given to ophthalmopathy patients. To identify distinguishing TCR V-J signatures, a discovery cohort of around 100 patients was used, comprising 40 to 45 with Graves' ophthalmopathy and about 59 with stable Graves' hyperthyroidism. Prospective prediction of ophthalmopathy was tested in an independent validation cohort consisting of some 19 hyperthyroidism patients and approximately 16 patients who later progressed to ophthalmopathy. General findings and caveats noted by the study authors: Most expanded thyroid clonotypes (frequency above 0.001) were also found in blood, which suggests that blood repertoires may mirror thyroid immune responses. In validation, the model predicted progression to ophthalmopathy with 65% to 71% sensitivity and 72% to 85% specificity, a median of 6.5 months before onset. No statistical method was used to fix the sample size in advance, and group allocation was not hidden from the investigators. Ophthalmopathy was separated from stable hyperthyroidism by a 13 V-J signature model, with roughly 88% sensitivity and roughly 84% specificity obtained in cross-validation and 80%/75% obtained in testing.

TCR beta CDR3 regions were amplified from RNA transcripts. For the first round of RT-PCR on the TCR CDR3, the HTBI primer set was used together with the Qiagen OneStep RT-PCR kit. Libraries were constructed in a second round of multiplex PCR, after which size selection and purification were performed. The libraries were sequenced on an Illumina HiSeq2000 using paired-end 100 bp reads. The paper's data handling went like this. SOAPnuke was used to process the raw data, with reads discarded if the reads contained adapters or uncalled bases, had a mean Phred below 15, or lacked an exact constant-primer or identifier match. COPE v1.2.5 was used to merge the high-quality paired reads, and each unique nucleotide sequence was defined as a clonotype. MiTCR v1.1 was used to align the clonotypes against IMGT TRBV, TRBD and TRBJ reference segments. Only V-J combinations with frequency above 0.0001, covering 99% to 99.2% of repertoires, were analysed. The TCS score was defined as the ratio of F50 (clonal expansion) to E x V (chaos), calculated using BLOSUM62-based TCRdist between CDR3 peptides within each V-J. Welch's t-statistics and random forest reduced several hundred V-J features to some 14, which were used in a naive Bayes classifier (R e1071). The public reads were reanalyzed by TCRdb: fastp trimming at Q25, MiXCR alignment, in-frame beta chains only. CDR3 protein sequences are deduplicated, and each keeps its most common genes and DNA. The V and J calls, along with clone size, are taken from TCRdb and not from the paper's own processing. The sample data list approximately 490,000 distinct CDR3 sequences, and around a fifth of these were observed just once. The ten biggest clones cover approximately 49% of the sample.

V is cut by 1 base and J by 0 bases, and the space between the germline ends is 8 bases. The CDR3 measures 15 amino acids from cysteine to phenylalanine. The sequence is cut down to CDR3 DNA, 45 bases in frame from base 1. The germline V gene (reference sequence) provides CDR1 LNHDA and CDR2 SQIVND. Only one count was recorded for this clonotype. Its target antigen remains unknown. No clone much larger than this one lies a single base away; base qualities are absent. One read represents weak support. Ophthalmopathy patients had moderately to severely active disease, Clinical Activity Score of at least 3, NOSPECS grade of at least 4, and duration under 3 months. The study excluded patients with uncontrolled infections, other autoimmune diseases, pregnancy or lactation. Diagnoses were established on the basis of clinical symptoms, serum thyroxine and TRAb, thyroid ultrasound, and orbital computed tomography. PBMCs were separated from roughly 9.6 ml of fresh peripheral blood using Ficoll-Paque density gradient centrifugation. Trizol reagent was used to extract total RNA, and RNA quality was then checked on an Agilent 2100 Bioanalyzer.

The sequence is built from TRBV19 and TRBJ2-3; a confident D gene designation cannot be given. This TCR came from a woman in her 70s with Graves' ophthalmopathy. The sample was blood. CDR3 region: CASSIVGGSTDTQYF. The DNA is TGTGCCAGTAGTATAGTCGGCGGTAGCACAGATACGCAGTATTTT.